Each of the 10 T cell receptor beta chains below was sequenced from the same sample in a study of T cell responses to AZD1222 COVID-19 vaccine (dated by TCRdb to the early 2020s). The library relied on the immunoSEQ multiplex PCR assay. TCRdb took over this immuneACCESS table, retaining in-frame rearrangements with V and J assigned. Such tables are incomplete; in checked studies, under half of the missing clones stem from an unresolved V gene, and the remainder is unexplained. For this sample there are about 170,000 clones; 80% to 95% appear just once. The ten largest clones capture 1.5% to 2% of the sample. In light of the paper, this sample's time point label describes: baseline before first vaccination. The specimen comprised peripheral blood, sampled on day 0 of AZD1222 vaccination. The receptors derive from an adult in good health.

This sequence joins TRBV27 and TRBJ2-1, with TRBD2 matching over 10 bases. The CDR3 spans 15 residues. Trimming removed 5 bases from V and 5 bases from J; junction bases left unmatched: 6. CDR1 and CDR2 (germline): MNHEY, SMNVEV (reference sequence). As DNA, the CDR3 is TGTGCCAGCAGTCAGCGGGAGGGCCGAAACAATGAGCAGTTCTTC. This gives the protein CASSQREGRNNEQFF.

The chain carries TRBV4-2 and TRBJ2-7; D is unresolved. Between the trimmed V and J ends, which lost 0 bases and 4 bases, there was a span of 10 bases. The V gene's germline CDR1 is LGHNA and CDR2 YNFKEQ. The CDR3 loop spans 14 amino acids. In DNA, the CDR3 is TGTGCCAGCAGCCAAGATTGGTCAGGATACGAGCAGTACTTC. Translating it yields CASSQDWSGYEQYF.

The rearrangement uses TRBV6-5 and TRBJ2-6; D possibly corresponds to TRBD2 (6 bases). V lost 8 bases and J lost 0, with 11 bases in between. CDR1 is MNHEY and CDR2 is SVGAGI in the germline V gene. This CDR3 comprises 15 residues. CDR3 sequence (DNA): TGTGCCAGCCGACCCGGGGGCTCTGGGGCCAACGTCCTGACTTTC. Protein: CASRPGGSGANVLTF.

The V call is TRBV6-5, the J call TRBJ1-2; a weak D match, TRBD1 (6 bases). The CDR3 is 13 amino acids. Germline V gene sequence: CDR1 MNHEY, CDR2 SVGAGI. Trimming stripped 9 bases from V and 3 bases from J, with 14 bases between. The CDR3 DNA reads TGTGCCAGTGACACAGGGTACGACTATGGCTACACCTTC. Translating gives CASDTGYDYGYTF.

The chain combines TRBV11-2 with TRBJ2-2; perhaps TRBD2 as D (5 bases). This CDR3 contains 15 residues. Per the germline V gene, CDR1 is SGHAT and CDR2 is FQNNGV. Trimming took 5 bases from V and 0 from J, leaving 10 bases between them. The CDR3 bases are TGTGCCAGCAGCCGCGGGCGAACGAACACCGGGGAGCTGTTTTTT. Its protein is CASSRGRTNTGELFF.

To note about this clone: Sequence at one end of the junction differs from germline and may be a read error. The chain is built from TRBV6-2 or TRBV6-3 and TRBJ1-2; D possibly corresponds to TRBD1 (5 bases). The CDR3 loop spans 15 amino acids. Germline CDR1 and CDR2: MNHEY and SVGEGT. CDR3 loop: CASSDSGRTGYGYTF. CDR3 sequence (DNA): TGTGCCAGCAGTGACTCAGGGCGAACTGGGTATGGCTACACCTTC.

The chain has TRBV16 and TRBJ1-2; D is possibly TRBD1 (5 bases). The ends were cut back, 4 bases at V and 3 bases at J, with 9 bases in the middle. There are 13 residues in the CDR3. Germline lookup yields CDR1 KGHSY and CDR2 FQNENV. CDR3 nucleotides: TGTGCCAGCAGCCCCCGGACACACTATGGCTACACCTTC. It encodes CASSPRTHYGYTF.

The chain is built from TRBV18 and TRBJ1-1; TRBD1 agrees at 7 bases. This CDR3 is 14 amino acids long. J lost 1 base, V lost 6 bases, and 5 bases had no gene match. Germline CDR1 reads KGHSH; CDR2 reads LQKENI. Here the CDR3 reads CASSSDRKNTEAFF. The DNA of the CDR3 is TGTGCCAGCTCTTCGGACAGGAAGAACACTGAAGCTTTCTTT.

The CDR3 DNA reads TGCGCCAGCAGTCCCTCGGGCGGGAGCACAGATACGCAGTATTTT. Amino acids: CASSPSGGSTDTQYF. The chain is built from TRBV5-1 and TRBJ2-3; a possible D gene is TRBD2 (5 bases). Trimming shortened V by 5 bases and J by 0 bases, and 13 bases separated the two germline ends. Germline V gives CDR1 SGHRS, CDR2 YFSETQ. The CDR3 runs 15 residues.

This clone has just one count. The rearrangement links TRBV19 to TRBJ2-7, with D possibly being TRBD1 or TRBD2 (5 bases each). The CDR3 consists of 16 residues. Trimming took off 1 base at V and 0 bases at J, with 13 bases between the two ends. Germline V gives CDR1 LNHDA, CDR2 SQIVND (reference sequence). The CDR3 coding sequence is TGTGCCAGTAGTATAGTGGGGACGTTGAGCTCCTACGAGCAGTACTTC. It yields the protein CASSIVGTLSSYEQYF.